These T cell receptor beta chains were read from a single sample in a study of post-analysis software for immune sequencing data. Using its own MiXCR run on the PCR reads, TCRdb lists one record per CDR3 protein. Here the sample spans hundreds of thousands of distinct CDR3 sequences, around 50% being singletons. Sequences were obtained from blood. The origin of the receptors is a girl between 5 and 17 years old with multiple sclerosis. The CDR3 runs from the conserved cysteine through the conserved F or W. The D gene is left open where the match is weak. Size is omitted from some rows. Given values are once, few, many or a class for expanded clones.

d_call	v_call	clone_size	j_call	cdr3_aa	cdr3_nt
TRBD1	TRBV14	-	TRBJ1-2	CASSQAGTGVYGYTF	TGTGCCAGCAGCCAGGCGGGGACAGGGGTATATGGCTACACCTTC
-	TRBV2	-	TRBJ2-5	CASSGSPGFPQETQYF	TGTGCCAGCAGTGGGTCCCCAGGTTTCCCACAAGAGACCCAGTACTTC
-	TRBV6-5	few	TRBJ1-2	CASRSSVDYGYTF	TGTGCCAGCAGATCATCCGTGGACTATGGCTACACCTTC
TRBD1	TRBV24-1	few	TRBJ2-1	CATRGGQPSSYNEQFF	TGTGCCACCAGAGGGGGACAGCCCAGCTCCTACAATGAGCAGTTCTTC
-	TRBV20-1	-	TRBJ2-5	CSATPTGGQETQYF	TGCAGTGCTACGCCGACTGGGGGTCAAGAGACCCAGTACTTC
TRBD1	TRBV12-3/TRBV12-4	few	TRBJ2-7	CASSFKGTGDQYF	TGTGCCAGCAGTTTTAAGGGAACAGGGGATCAGTACTTC
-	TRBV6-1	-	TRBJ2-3	CASNTGAHTDTQYF	TGTGCCAGCAATACGGGGGCGCACACAGATACGCAGTATTTT
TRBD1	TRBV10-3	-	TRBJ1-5	CAISSGGAGQPQHF	TGTGCCATCAGCTCAGGGGGCGCAGGGCAGCCCCAGCATTTT
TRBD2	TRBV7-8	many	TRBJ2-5	CASSPSGGETQYF	TGTGCCAGCAGCCCCTCGGGGGGAGAGACCCAGTACTTC
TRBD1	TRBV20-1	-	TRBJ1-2	CSAREGTGGSYGYTF	TGCAGTGCTAGAGAGGGGACAGGGGGATCCTATGGCTACACCTTC
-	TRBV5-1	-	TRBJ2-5	CASSMGQGEETQYF	TGCGCCAGCAGCATGGGACAAGGGGAAGAGACCCAGTACTTC
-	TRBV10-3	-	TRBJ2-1	CAISKQGYNEQFF	TGTGCCATCAGCAAGCAGGGGTACAATGAGCAGTTCTTC
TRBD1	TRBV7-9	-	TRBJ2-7	CASTRGTDNEQYF	TGTGCCAGCACACGAGGGACAGACAACGAGCAGTACTTC
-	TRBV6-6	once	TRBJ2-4	CASSYLRGGPKNIQYF	TGTGCCAGCAGTTATTTACGAGGTGGCCCGAAAAACATTCAGTACTTC
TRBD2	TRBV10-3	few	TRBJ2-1	CAISAVVAGGEQFF	TGTGCCATCAGTGCAGTTGTAGCGGGAGGAGAGCAGTTCTTC
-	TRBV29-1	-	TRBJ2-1	CSVGTVLSYEQFF	TGCAGCGTGGGGACGGTATTGTCCTACGAGCAGTTCTTC
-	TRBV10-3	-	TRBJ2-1	CAISLAVTSYNEQFF	TGTGCCATCAGTTTAGCGGTAACCTCCTACAATGAGCAGTTCTTC